This TCR beta chain was retrieved from a study of T-cell reconstitution after alpha-beta-depleted transplantation in children. Trimming removed 8 bases from V and 5 bases from J; junction bases left unmatched: 11. CDR3 size: 14 residues. Germline V gene sequence: CDR1 MGHRA, CDR2 YSYEKL. Only a few counts were recorded for this clonotype. Unique molecular identifiers were incorporated during preparation of the TCRbeta library. One entry per CDR3 protein results from TCRdb running MiXCR on the PCR reads. Of some 550,000 distinct CDR3 sequences listed, about 17% were seen once; the top ten hold approximately 3%.

This receptor was obtained from a human donor who donated a stem cell graft to a child with acute lymphoblastic leukemia. The material sequenced was PBMCs from the stem cell graft donor, taken from the stem cell graft. This sequence joins TRBV4-1 and TRBJ2-5; 7 bases line up with TRBD2. The CDR3 loop reads CASRRAGVYETQYF. The CDR3 DNA is TGCGCCAGCCGACGGGCGGGAGTGTATGAGACCCAGTACTTC.